The rows below give T cell receptor beta chains drawn from one sample of a study of identical twins. TCRdb called the 5' RACE reads again in MiXCR, with one record for every CDR3 protein. Of hundreds of thousands of distinct CDR3 sequences listed, approximately 9% were seen once; the top ten hold roughly 0.97%. The sample also formed part of further work on yellow fever vaccine responses in identical twins.

Sequencing was done on a sample of PBMCs. These receptor sequences come from a woman aged 18-29 years in good health. The CDR3 runs from the conserved cysteine through the conserved F or W. A D gene is named only where the DNA matches it firmly. The size entry is marked missing in some rows and otherwise reads once, few, many or a size class.

CDR3: CASSEPTPGADTQYF; DNA: TGTGCCAGCAGTGAACCTACCCCGGGGGCAGATACGCAGTATTTT; size: many; J: TRBJ2-3; V: TRBV6-1; D: -
CDR3: CASSEGSYNEQFF; DNA: TGTGCCAGCAGTGAAGGCTCCTACAATGAGCAGTTCTTC; size: many; J: TRBJ2-1; V: TRBV12-3/TRBV12-4; D: -
CDR3: CASSYEGNQPQHF; DNA: TGTGCCAGCAGTTACGAGGGTAATCAGCCCCAGCATTTT; size: many; J: TRBJ1-5; V: TRBV6-6; D: -
CDR3: CSARRDADTEAFF; DNA: TGCAGTGCTAGGAGGGACGCTGACACTGAAGCTTTCTTT; size: few; J: TRBJ1-1; V: TRBV20-1; D: -
CDR3: CASSLLGAGELFF; DNA: TGTGCCAGCAGTTTGTTAGGGGCCGGGGAGCTGTTTTTT; size: many; J: TRBJ2-2; V: TRBV12-3/TRBV12-4; D: -
CDR3: CASSYYGGQWNTGELFF; DNA: TGTGCCAGCAGTTACTATGGTGGACAGTGGAACACCGGGGAGCTGTTTTTT; size: many; J: TRBJ2-2; V: TRBV6-5; D: -
CDR3: CASSYGGVADTQYF; DNA: TGTGCCAGCAGTTATGGAGGGGTCGCAGATACGCAGTATTTT; size: -; J: TRBJ2-3; V: TRBV6-5; D: -
CDR3: CSARGRTGETQYF; DNA: TGCAGTGCTCGGGGACGCACTGGGGAGACCCAGTACTTC; size: -; J: TRBJ2-5; V: TRBV20-1; D: -
CDR3: CASRLGQGFFYEQYF; DNA: TGTGCCAGCAGGCTCGGACAGGGATTTTTCTACGAGCAGTACTTC; size: many; J: TRBJ2-7; V: TRBV27; D: TRBD1
CDR3: CSAILAGRASGEQFF; DNA: TGCAGTGCCATCCTAGCGGGGAGGGCCTCGGGTGAGCAGTTCTTC; size: few; J: TRBJ2-1; V: TRBV20-1; D: TRBD2
CDR3: CASSGLVGGEAFF; DNA: TGTGCCAGCAGCGGTCTGGTTGGGGGTGAAGCTTTCTTT; size: -; J: TRBJ1-1; V: TRBV3-1; D: -
CDR3: CSALPFTDTQYF; DNA: TGCAGTGCTTTACCCTTCACAGATACGCAGTATTTT; size: many; J: TRBJ2-3; V: TRBV20-1; D: -
CDR3: CASSSLIFRGGSYNEQFF; DNA: TGTGCCAGCAGCTCACTCATCTTCCGGGGGGGCTCCTACAATGAGCAGTTCTTC; size: -; J: TRBJ2-1; V: TRBV11-2; D: TRBD2
CDR3: CAISETGAPYEQYF; DNA: TGTGCCATCAGTGAAACAGGGGCTCCCTACGAGCAGTACTTC; size: -; J: TRBJ2-7; V: TRBV10-3; D: TRBD1
CDR3: CASSQDLPGGTEAFF; DNA: TGTGCCAGCAGCCAAGATTTGCCGGGGGGAACTGAAGCTTTCTTT; size: few; J: TRBJ1-1; V: TRBV14; D: -
CDR3: CASSPGQATNEKLFF; DNA: TGTGCCAGCAGCCCAGGACAGGCAACTAATGAAAAACTGTTTTTT; size: few; J: TRBJ1-4; V: TRBV12-3/TRBV12-4; D: TRBD1
CDR3: CASSSDRDPDTQYF; DNA: TGTGCCAGCAGCTCCGACAGGGATCCAGATACGCAGTATTTT; size: -; J: TRBJ2-3; V: TRBV7-9; D: TRBD1
CDR3: CASSLRLAGAEQFF; DNA: TGTGCCAGCAGCTTAAGGCTAGCGGGGGCTGAGCAGTTCTTC; size: -; J: TRBJ2-1; V: TRBV7-3; D: TRBD2
CDR3: CASVGLDRGTQYF; DNA: TGTGCCAGCGTCGGACTAGACAGGGGTACGCAGTATTTT; size: -; J: TRBJ2-3; V: TRBV3-1; D: -
CDR3: CASRDLPGTGIFYEQYF; DNA: TGTGCCAGCAGAGACCTACCCGGGACAGGGATTTTCTACGAGCAGTACTTC; size: -; J: TRBJ2-7; V: TRBV28; D: TRBD1
CDR3: CASRRTAGNTIYF; DNA: TGTGCCAGCAGAAGGACAGCTGGAAACACCATATATTTT; size: few; J: TRBJ1-3; V: TRBV7-9; D: -
CDR3: CASRKVNEQFF; DNA: TGTGCCAGCAGAAAAGTAAATGAGCAGTTCTTC; size: -; J: TRBJ2-1; V: TRBV28; D: -
CDR3: CASSPLVMNTEAFF; DNA: TGTGCCAGCAGCCCCCTGGTGATGAACACTGAAGCTTTCTTT; size: few; J: TRBJ1-1; V: TRBV28; D: -
CDR3: CASSIIAGFYEQYF; DNA: TGTGCCAGCAGTATAATAGCGGGGTTCTACGAGCAGTACTTC; size: few; J: TRBJ2-7; V: TRBV7-2; D: TRBD2
CDR3: CASSLSRRMLAKNIQYF; DNA: TGTGCCAGCAGCTTGTCCCGACGTATGCTAGCCAAAAACATTCAGTACTTC; size: many; J: TRBJ2-4; V: TRBV5-6; D: -
CDR3: CASITGPRVSGANVLTF; DNA: TGTGCCAGCATAACCGGGCCAAGGGTCTCTGGGGCCAACGTCCTGACTTTC; size: many; J: TRBJ2-6; V: TRBV7-9; D: -
CDR3: CSATRGSGASYEQYF; DNA: TGCAGTGCTACCCGGGGTAGCGGGGCCTCCTACGAGCAGTACTTC; size: -; J: TRBJ2-7; V: TRBV20-1; D: TRBD2
CDR3: CASSGPAGFSTDTQYF; DNA: TGTGCCAGCAGTGGGCCGGCGGGCTTCAGCACAGATACGCAGTATTTT; size: -; J: TRBJ2-3; V: TRBV2; D: -
CDR3: CAISATRGAGELFF; DNA: TGTGCCATCTCGGCCACCCGGGGCGCCGGGGAGCTGTTTTTT; size: -; J: TRBJ2-2; V: TRBV6-2/TRBV6-3; D: -
CDR3: CASSLTALAGGPREQYF; DNA: TGTGCCAGCAGCTTAACGGCCCTAGCGGGGGGGCCTAGAGAGCAGTACTTC; size: -; J: TRBJ2-7; V: TRBV7-3; D: TRBD2
CDR3: CASSQGTDNSYEQYF; DNA: TGTGCCAGCAGCCAAGGGACGGACAACTCCTACGAGCAGTACTTC; size: few; J: TRBJ2-7; V: TRBV4-2; D: -
CDR3: CASSLPTVQETQYF; DNA: TGCGCCAGCAGCTTGCCTACAGTTCAAGAGACCCAGTACTTC; size: many; J: TRBJ2-5; V: TRBV5-1; D: -
CDR3: CASSLGTSGPINTQYF; DNA: TGTGCCAGCAGCTTAGGTACTAGCGGGCCTATAAATACGCAGTATTTT; size: many; J: TRBJ2-3; V: TRBV7-2; D: TRBD2
CDR3: CATSESVGGELFF; DNA: TGTGCCACCAGTGAGTCAGTGGGCGGGGAGCTGTTTTTT; size: -; J: TRBJ2-2; V: TRBV24-1; D: -
CDR3: CSAAPISLTDTQYF; DNA: TGCAGTGCTGCTCCTATCTCCCTCACAGATACGCAGTATTTT; size: few; J: TRBJ2-3; V: TRBV20-1; D: -
CDR3: CASTRGALPGYNEQFF; DNA: TGTGCCAGCACCCGCGGGGCTTTGCCCGGCTACAATGAGCAGTTCTTC; size: -; J: TRBJ2-1; V: TRBV3-1; D: -
CDR3: CAITPGGWNEQFF; DNA: TGTGCCATCACACCGGGAGGGTGGAATGAGCAGTTCTTC; size: -; J: TRBJ2-1; V: TRBV10-3; D: TRBD2
CDR3: CASSQVQGALNEQYF; DNA: TGTGCCAGCAGCCAAGTACAGGGGGCGCTCAACGAGCAGTACTTC; size: many; J: TRBJ2-7; V: TRBV4-2; D: TRBD1
CDR3: CASSVSLITDTQYF; DNA: TGTGCCAGCAGTGTATCCCTGATCACAGATACGCAGTATTTT; size: few; J: TRBJ2-3; V: TRBV2; D: -
CDR3: CATSGLRTSGRGRNNEQFF; DNA: TGTGCCACCAGTGGTTTGAGGACTAGCGGGAGGGGAAGAAACAATGAGCAGTTCTTC; size: many; J: TRBJ2-1; V: TRBV24-1; D: TRBD2
CDR3: CASSSLAVGTDTQYF; DNA: TGTGCCAGCAGTTCCTTGGCCGTGGGAACAGATACGCAGTATTTT; size: many; J: TRBJ2-3; V: TRBV28; D: -
CDR3: CASSQLVGRQGGRCGYTF; DNA: TGCGCCAGCAGTCAATTAGTTGGCAGACAGGGAGGGAGATGCGGCTACACCTTC; size: few; J: TRBJ1-2; V: TRBV23-1; D: TRBD1